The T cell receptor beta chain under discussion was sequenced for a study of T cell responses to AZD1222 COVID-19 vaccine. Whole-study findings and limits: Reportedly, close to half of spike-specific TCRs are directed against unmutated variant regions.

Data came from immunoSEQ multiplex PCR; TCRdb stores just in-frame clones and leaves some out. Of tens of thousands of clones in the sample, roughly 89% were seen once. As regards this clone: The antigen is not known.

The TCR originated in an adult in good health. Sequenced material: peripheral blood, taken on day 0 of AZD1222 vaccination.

CDR3 in amino acids: CASTKGTASNQPQHF. As DNA, the CDR3 is TGTGCCAGCACCAAGGGGACGGCTAGCAATCAGCCCCAGCATTTT. V is TRBV2 and J is TRBJ1-5; a weak D match, TRBD1 (5 bases). The CDR3 sequence is 15 residues long. The V gene lost 7 bases and the J gene lost 0 bases, with 13 bases spanning the gap. Germline lookup yields CDR1 SNHLY and CDR2 FYNNEI.